This T cell receptor (beta chain) was captured in a study of long-term antiretroviral therapy in people with HIV. Study-wide background: Samples from the earliest time points predate the 2015 immediate-ART recommendation by about a decade.

The CDR3 is 13 residues long. Trimming took off 5 bases at V and 7 bases at J, with 15 bases between the two ends. From germline, CDR1 is SEHNR and CDR2 FQNEAQ (reference sequence). Broader study findings: Diversity increased after ART yet remained lower than in transplant donor controls.

Survey-level resolution applied to immunoSEQ assay v3.0. Clones were sequenced by immunoSEQ multiplex PCR, and TCRdb holds only the in-frame ones, with some missing. Of nearly 20,000 clones listed, 75% to 90% are singletons. About this clone: Its antigen is unknown.

The chain couples TRBV7-9 to TRBJ2-7; possible D gene TRBD2, 6 bases. The clonotype was recovered from a woman between 35 and 50 years old with HIV. Here the sequenced sample was unsorted PBMCs, taken 0.2 years after starting antiretroviral therapy. CDR3 residues: CASSIGTPEEQYF. CDR3 in DNA: TGTGCCAGCAGCATTGGGACTCCTGAGGAGCAGTACTTC.